This T cell receptor beta chain was observed in a study of blood T cell repertoires in COVID-19. V trimming: 2 bases; J trimming: 7 bases; junction bases outside the gene matches: 5. The V gene's germline CDR1 is MDHEN and CDR2 SYDVKM. The CDR3 spans 15 residues. Using immunoSEQ multiplex PCR, the repertoire was profiled, and TCRdb retains in-frame clones only, with some absent. This sample has around 70,000 clones, with approximately 78% found just once. This clonotype originated in a human donor in a cohort sampled during active COVID-19. Specimen: peripheral blood. J is TRBJ1-6 and V is TRBV28, with TRBD1 matching over 7 bases. The CDR3 DNA sequence: TGTGCCAGCAGTTTAAGGGGGCAGGGAAATTCACCCCTCCACTTT. Translating it yields CASSLRGQGNSPLHF.